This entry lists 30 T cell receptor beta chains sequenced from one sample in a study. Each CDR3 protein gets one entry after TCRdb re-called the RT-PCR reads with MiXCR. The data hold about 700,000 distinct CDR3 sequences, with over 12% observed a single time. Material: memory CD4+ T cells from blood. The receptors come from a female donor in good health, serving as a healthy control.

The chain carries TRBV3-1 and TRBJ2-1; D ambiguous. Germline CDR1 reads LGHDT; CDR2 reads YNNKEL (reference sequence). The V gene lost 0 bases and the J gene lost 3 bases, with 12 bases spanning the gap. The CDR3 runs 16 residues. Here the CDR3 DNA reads TGTGCCAGCAGCCAAGATCCGCCGTGGGACTACAATGAGCAGTTCTTC. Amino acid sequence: CASSQDPPWDYNEQFF.

The CDR3 loop reads CASSGRLEAYGYTF. CDR3 coding DNA: TGTGCCAGCAGCGGCAGGTTGGAAGCATATGGCTACACCTTC. V usage is TRBV7-2 and J usage is TRBJ1-2; no clear D. The germline gives CDR1 SGHTA, CDR2 FQGNSA. The length of the CDR3 is 14 residues. The V end lost 5 bases, the J end lost 5 bases, and 15 bases lay between the germline ends.

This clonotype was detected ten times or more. This CDR3 reads CSAYRDRGREQYF. CDR3 in DNA: TGCAGTGCTTACCGGGACAGGGGTCGGGAGCAGTACTTC. The genes are TRBV20-1 and TRBJ2-7, with 10 bases matching TRBD1. This CDR3 has 13 residues. J gave up 7 bases and V 5 bases, and 8 bases lay outside the gene matches. The V gene's germline CDR1 is DFQATT and CDR2 SNEGSKA (reference sequence).

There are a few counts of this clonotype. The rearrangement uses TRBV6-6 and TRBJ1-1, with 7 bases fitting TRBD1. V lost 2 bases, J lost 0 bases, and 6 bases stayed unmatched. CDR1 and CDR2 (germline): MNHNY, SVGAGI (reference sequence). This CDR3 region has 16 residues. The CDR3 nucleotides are TGTGCCAGCAGTTACGCGATGGGACAGCTGAACACTGAAGCTTTCTTT. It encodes CASSYAMGQLNTEAFF.

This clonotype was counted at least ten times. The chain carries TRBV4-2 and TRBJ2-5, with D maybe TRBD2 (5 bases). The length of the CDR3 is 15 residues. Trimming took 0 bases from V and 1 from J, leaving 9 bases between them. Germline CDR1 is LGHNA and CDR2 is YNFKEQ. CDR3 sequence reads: CASSQDSGFQETQYF. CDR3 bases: TGTGCCAGCAGCCAAGACAGCGGATTCCAAGAGACCCAGTACTTC.

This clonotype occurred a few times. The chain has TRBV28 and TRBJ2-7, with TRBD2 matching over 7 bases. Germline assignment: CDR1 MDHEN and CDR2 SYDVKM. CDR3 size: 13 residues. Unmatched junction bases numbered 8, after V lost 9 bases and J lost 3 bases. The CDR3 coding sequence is TGTGCCAGTGGGGGAGGGGACTTCTACGAGCAGTACTTC. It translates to CASGGGDFYEQYF.

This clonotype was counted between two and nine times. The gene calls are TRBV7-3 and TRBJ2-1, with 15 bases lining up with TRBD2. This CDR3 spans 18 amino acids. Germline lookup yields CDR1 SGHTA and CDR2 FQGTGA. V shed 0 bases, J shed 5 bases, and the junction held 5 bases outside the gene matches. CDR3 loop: CASSLTRTSGRANNEQFF. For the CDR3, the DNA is TGTGCCAGCAGCTTAACGAGGACTAGCGGGAGGGCTAACAATGAGCAGTTCTTC.

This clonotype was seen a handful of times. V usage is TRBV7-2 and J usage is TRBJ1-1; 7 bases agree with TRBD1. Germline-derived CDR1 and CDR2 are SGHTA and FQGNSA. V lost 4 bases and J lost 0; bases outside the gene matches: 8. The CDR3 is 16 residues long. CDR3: CASSSIPGQMNTEAFF. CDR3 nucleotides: TGTGCCAGCAGCTCGATTCCGGGACAGATGAACACTGAAGCTTTCTTT.

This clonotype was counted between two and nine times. The CDR3 loop is CSVVTGTRSTDTQYF. In nucleotides, the CDR3 is TGCAGCGTTGTTACCGGGACAAGGAGCACAGATACGCAGTATTTT. The chain uses TRBV29-1 and TRBJ2-3; a weak D match, TRBD1 (6 bases). The CDR3 has 15 residues. Trimming stripped 4 bases from V and 0 bases from J, with 14 bases between. Germline CDR1 and CDR2: SQVTM and ANQGSEA.

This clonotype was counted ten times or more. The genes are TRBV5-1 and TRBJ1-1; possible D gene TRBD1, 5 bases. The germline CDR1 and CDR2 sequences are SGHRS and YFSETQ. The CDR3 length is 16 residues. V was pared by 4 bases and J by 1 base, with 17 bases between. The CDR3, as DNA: TGCGCCAGCAGCCCTACGCCGGGGCAGAAGAACACTGAAGCTTTCTTT. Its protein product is CASSPTPGQKNTEAFF. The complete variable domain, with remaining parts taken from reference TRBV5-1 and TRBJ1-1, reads KAGVTQTPRYLIKTRGQQVTLSCSPISGHRSVSWYQQTPGQGLQFLFEYFSETQRNKGNFPGRFSGRQFSNSRSEMNVSTLELGDSALYLCASSPTPGQKNTEAFFGQGTRLTVV.

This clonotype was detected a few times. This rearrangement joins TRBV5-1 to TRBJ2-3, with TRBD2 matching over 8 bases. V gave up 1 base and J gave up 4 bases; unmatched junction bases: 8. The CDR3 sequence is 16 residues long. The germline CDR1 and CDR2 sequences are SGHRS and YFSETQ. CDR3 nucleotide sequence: TGCGCCAGCAGCTTGCCGGCGGGAGCGGGGGCAGATACGCAGTATTTT. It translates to CASSLPAGAGADTQYF.

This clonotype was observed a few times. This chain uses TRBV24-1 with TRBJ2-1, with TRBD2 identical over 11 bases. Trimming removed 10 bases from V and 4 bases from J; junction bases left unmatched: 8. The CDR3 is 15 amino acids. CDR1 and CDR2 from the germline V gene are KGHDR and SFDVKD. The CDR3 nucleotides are TGTGCCACAAGCGGGGGACTAGCGGAATACAATGAGCAGTTCTTC. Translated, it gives CATSGGLAEYNEQFF.

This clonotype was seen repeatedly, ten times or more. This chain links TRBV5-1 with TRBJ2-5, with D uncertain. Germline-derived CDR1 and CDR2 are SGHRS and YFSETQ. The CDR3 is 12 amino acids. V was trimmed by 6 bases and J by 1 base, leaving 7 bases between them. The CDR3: CASNYRQETQYF. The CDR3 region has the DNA TGCGCCAGCAATTATCGCCAAGAGACCCAGTACTTC.

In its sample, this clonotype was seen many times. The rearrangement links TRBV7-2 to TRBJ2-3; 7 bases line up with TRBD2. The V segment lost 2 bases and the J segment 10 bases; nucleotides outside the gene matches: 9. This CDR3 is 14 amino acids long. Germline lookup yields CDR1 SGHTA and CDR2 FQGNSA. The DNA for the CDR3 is TGTGCCAGCAGCTTAAATAACTGGGACTACGCGCAGTATTTT. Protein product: CASSLNNWDYAQYF.

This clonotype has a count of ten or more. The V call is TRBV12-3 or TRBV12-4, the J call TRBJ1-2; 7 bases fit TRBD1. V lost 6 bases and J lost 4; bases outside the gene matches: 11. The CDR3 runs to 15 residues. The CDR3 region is CASRSNRGESYGYTF. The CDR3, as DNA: TGTGCCAGCAGATCGAACAGGGGTGAGAGCTATGGCTACACCTTC.

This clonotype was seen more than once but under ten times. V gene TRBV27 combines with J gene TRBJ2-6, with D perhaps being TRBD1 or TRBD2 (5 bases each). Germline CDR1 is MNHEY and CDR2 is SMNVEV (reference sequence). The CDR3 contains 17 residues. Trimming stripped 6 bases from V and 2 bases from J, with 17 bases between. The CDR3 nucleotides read TGTGCCAGCAGGGTAACACTCCAGGGAGCTGGGGCCAACGTCCTGACTTTC. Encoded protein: CASRVTLQGAGANVLTF.

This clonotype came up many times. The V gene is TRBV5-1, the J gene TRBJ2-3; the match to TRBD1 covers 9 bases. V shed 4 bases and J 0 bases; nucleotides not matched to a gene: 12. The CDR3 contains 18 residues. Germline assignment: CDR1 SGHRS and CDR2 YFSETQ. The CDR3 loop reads CASSIGQGTFSSTDTQYF. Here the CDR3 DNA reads TGCGCCAGCAGCATCGGACAGGGGACTTTTTCTAGCACAGATACGCAGTATTTT.

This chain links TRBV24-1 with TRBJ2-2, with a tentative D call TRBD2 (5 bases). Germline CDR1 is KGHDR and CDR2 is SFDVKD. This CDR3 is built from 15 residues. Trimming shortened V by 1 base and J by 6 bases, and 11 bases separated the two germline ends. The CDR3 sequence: CATSDLVRAAGELFF. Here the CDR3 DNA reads TGTGCCACCAGTGATTTAGTGAGGGCGGCCGGGGAGCTGTTTTTT.

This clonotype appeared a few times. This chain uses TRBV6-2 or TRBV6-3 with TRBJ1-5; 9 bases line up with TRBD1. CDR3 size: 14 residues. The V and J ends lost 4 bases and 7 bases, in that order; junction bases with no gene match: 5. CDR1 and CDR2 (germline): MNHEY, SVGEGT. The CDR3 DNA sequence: TGTGCCAGCAGTTGGGACAGGGTGGAGCAGCCCCAGCATTTT. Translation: CASSWDRVEQPQHF.

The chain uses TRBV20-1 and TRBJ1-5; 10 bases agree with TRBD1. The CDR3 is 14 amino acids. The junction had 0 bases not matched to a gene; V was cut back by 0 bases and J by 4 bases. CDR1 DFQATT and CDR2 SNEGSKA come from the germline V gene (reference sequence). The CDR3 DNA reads TGCAGTGCTAGAGAGGGACAGGGGAATCAGCCCCAGCATTTT. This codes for CSAREGQGNQPQHF.

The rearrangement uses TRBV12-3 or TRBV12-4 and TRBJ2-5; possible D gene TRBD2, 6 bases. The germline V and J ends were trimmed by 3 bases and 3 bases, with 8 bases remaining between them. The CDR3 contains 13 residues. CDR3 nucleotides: TGTGCCAGCAGTTTTGCGGGGAAAGAGACCCAGTACTTC. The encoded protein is CASSFAGKETQYF.

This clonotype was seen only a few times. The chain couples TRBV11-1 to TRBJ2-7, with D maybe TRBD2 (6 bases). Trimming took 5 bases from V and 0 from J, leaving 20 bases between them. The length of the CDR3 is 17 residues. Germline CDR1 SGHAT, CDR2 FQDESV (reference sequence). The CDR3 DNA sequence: TGTGCCAGCAGCCCCCACGGGGCTAGCGATTTCTCCTACGAGCAGTACTTC. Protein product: CASSPHGASDFSYEQYF.

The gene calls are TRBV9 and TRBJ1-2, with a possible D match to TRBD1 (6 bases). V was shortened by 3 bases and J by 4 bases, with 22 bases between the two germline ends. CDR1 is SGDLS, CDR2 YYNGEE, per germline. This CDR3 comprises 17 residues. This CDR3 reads CASSGLKWGGLSYGYTF. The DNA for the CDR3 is TGTGCCAGCAGCGGACTCAAGTGGGGGGGCCTCTCCTATGGCTACACCTTC.

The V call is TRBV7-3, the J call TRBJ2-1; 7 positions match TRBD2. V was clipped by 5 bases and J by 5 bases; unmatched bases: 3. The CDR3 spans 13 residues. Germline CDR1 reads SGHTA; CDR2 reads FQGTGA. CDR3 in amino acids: CASSRTRDNEQFF. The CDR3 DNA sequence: TGTGCCAGCAGCAGGACTAGAGACAATGAGCAGTTCTTC.

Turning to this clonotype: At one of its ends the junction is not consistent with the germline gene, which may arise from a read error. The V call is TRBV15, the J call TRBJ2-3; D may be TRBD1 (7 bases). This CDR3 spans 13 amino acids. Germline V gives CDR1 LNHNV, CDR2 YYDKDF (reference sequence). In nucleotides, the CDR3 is TGTGCCACCGCGGGACAGAACACAGATACGCGGTATTTT. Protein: CATAGQNTDTRYF. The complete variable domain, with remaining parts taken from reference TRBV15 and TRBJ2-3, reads DAMVIQNPRYQVTQFGKPVTLSCSQTLNHNVMYWYQQKSSQAPKLLFHYYDKDFNNEADTPDNFQSRRPNTSFCFLDIRSPGLGDTAMYLCATAGQNTDTRYFGPGTRLTVL.

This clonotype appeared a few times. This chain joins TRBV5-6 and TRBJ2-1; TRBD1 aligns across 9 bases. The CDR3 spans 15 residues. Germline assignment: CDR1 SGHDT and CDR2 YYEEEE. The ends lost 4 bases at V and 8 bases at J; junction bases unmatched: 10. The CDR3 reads CASSPLGQGGDEQFF. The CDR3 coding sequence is TGTGCCAGCAGCCCACTGGGACAGGGAGGTGATGAGCAGTTCTTC.

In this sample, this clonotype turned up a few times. The CDR3 DNA is TGCAGTGCTAGGTACAGGGTTAACGAGCAGTACTTC. Translated, it gives CSARYRVNEQYF. The J gene is TRBJ2-7, the V gene TRBV20-1, with D maybe TRBD1 (6 bases). From germline, CDR1 is DFQATT and CDR2 SNEGSKA (reference sequence). V lost 3 bases and J 5 bases, leaving 11 bases between the germline ends. CDR3 length: 12 residues.

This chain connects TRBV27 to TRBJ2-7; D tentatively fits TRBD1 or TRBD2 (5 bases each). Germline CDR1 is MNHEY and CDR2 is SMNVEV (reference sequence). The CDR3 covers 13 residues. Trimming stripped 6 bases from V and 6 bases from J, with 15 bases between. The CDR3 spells CASSLGPYVEQYF. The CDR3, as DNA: TGTGCCAGCAGCTTGGGACCTTATGTCGAGCAGTACTTC.

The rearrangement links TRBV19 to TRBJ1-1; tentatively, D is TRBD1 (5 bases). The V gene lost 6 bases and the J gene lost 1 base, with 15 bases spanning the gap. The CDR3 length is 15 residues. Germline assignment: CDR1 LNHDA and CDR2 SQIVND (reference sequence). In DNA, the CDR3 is TGTGCCAGTAGCAGCGGGGCAGCCCAGAACACTGAAGCTTTCTTT. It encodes CASSSGAAQNTEAFF.

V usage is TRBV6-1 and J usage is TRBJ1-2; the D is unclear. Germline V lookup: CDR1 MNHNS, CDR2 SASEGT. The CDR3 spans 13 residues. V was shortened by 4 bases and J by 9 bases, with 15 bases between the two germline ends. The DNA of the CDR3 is TGTGCCAGCAGTGGGCCTCAAGCGGTACGCTACACCTTC. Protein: CASSGPQAVRYTF.